This is a list of T cell receptor beta chains from one sample in a study of cytomegalovirus exposure and HLA in healthy donors. Libraries were prepared by immunoSEQ multiplex PCR; TCRdb keeps only in-frame clonotypes and omits some of them. This repertoire shows about 25,000 clones, under 70% found once; its top ten account for roughly 4.4%. The sample was PBMCs. These TCRs come from a woman between 50 and 59 years old in good health and CMV-seronegative. Both conserved end residues are part of each CDR3. D genes are given only for firm matches. Rows give clone size only sometimes, using once, few, many, or a class for an expanded clone.

size: -
J: TRBJ1-2
V: TRBV11-2
D: TRBD1
DNA: TGTGCCAGCAGCTTAGGACGGGACAGGGGGCGTTCCTATGGCTACACCTTC
CDR3: CASSLGRDRGRSYGYTF

size: -
J: TRBJ2-7
V: TRBV6-5
D: TRBD1
DNA: TGTGCCAGCAGAATGGACAGGGCTACCTACGAGCAGTACTTC
CDR3: CASRMDRATYEQYF

size: -
J: TRBJ1-3
V: TRBV7-9
D: -
DNA: TGTGCCAGCAGCTCCGCCGCGAGCTCTGGAAACACCATATATTTT
CDR3: CASSSAASSGNTIYF

size: -
J: TRBJ2-3
V: TRBV6-5
D: TRBD1
DNA: TGTGCCAGCAGTCGGACAGGGGGTTTAGATACGCAGTATTTT
CDR3: CASSRTGGLDTQYF

size: few
J: TRBJ1-1
V: TRBV5-1
D: -
DNA: TGCGCCAGCACCAGGGACATGAACACTGAAGCTTTCTTT
CDR3: CASTRDMNTEAFF

size: once
J: TRBJ2-7
V: TRBV6-5
D: -
DNA: TGTGCCAGCAGTTCCCCCAGGGCCCACGAGCAGTACTTC
CDR3: CASSSPRAHEQYF

size: -
J: TRBJ2-7
V: TRBV7-8
D: TRBD1
DNA: TGTGCCAGCAGCATTCGACAGGGGCCCAGCTACGAGCAGTACTTC
CDR3: CASSIRQGPSYEQYF

size: few
J: TRBJ1-2
V: TRBV6-1
D: -
DNA: TGTGCCAGCAGGAGGGACTCTGTGCCCTATGGCTACACCTTC
CDR3: CASRRDSVPYGYTF

size: -
J: TRBJ1-1
V: TRBV29-1
D: -
DNA: TGCAGCGCCGAAGGACTGAGGAGGACTGAAGCTTTCTTT
CDR3: CSAEGLRRTEAFF

size: once
J: TRBJ1-5
V: TRBV29-1
D: -
DNA: TGCGTTGGGCTTCAGTCCCAGCATTTT
CDR3: CVGLQSQHF

size: -
J: TRBJ2-1
V: TRBV2
D: TRBD2
DNA: TGTGCCAGCAGTGAAGCGCCGGGGGGGGCCATAGATGAGCAGTTCTTC
CDR3: CASSEAPGGAIDEQFF

size: -
J: TRBJ2-1
V: TRBV12-5
D: TRBD1
DNA: TGTGCTAGTGGTTTGGCCCAGGGACAGGGGAACGGGAATGAGCAGTTCTTC
CDR3: CASGLAQGQGNGNEQFF

size: few
J: TRBJ1-5
V: TRBV6-5
D: -
DNA: TGTGCCAGCAGGCTCAGTCATTATAGCAATCAGCCCCAGCATTTT
CDR3: CASRLSHYSNQPQHF

size: -
J: TRBJ2-2
V: TRBV2
D: -
DNA: TGTGCCAGCAGTGGAGGCAGGGGTACCGGGGAGCTGTTTTTT
CDR3: CASSGGRGTGELFF

size: -
J: TRBJ1-6
V: TRBV18
D: -
DNA: TGTGCCAGCTCACCACCATTGAGCTCCTATAATTCACCCCTCCACTTT
CDR3: CASSPPLSSYNSPLHF

size: -
J: TRBJ1-2
V: TRBV11-2
D: -
DNA: TGTGCCAGCAGCAATACTATTGGGGGCTACACCTTC
CDR3: CASSNTIGGYTF

size: -
J: TRBJ1-6
V: TRBV19
D: -
DNA: TGTGCCAGTAGTATAAAAGAGAATTCACCCCTCCACTTT
CDR3: CASSIKENSPLHF

size: -
J: TRBJ1-5
V: TRBV18
D: -
DNA: TGTGCCAGCTCACCAGTAAAGGATCCTAGACAGCCCCAGCATTTT
CDR3: CASSPVKDPRQPQHF

size: once
J: TRBJ2-5
V: TRBV5-1
D: -
DNA: TGCGCCAGCAGCTTACTGAATATATACCAAGAGACCCAGTACTTC
CDR3: CASSLLNIYQETQYF

size: -
J: TRBJ1-1
V: TRBV20-1
D: -
DNA: TGCAGTGCTAGAACCGGGACAGAAGCTTTCTTT
CDR3: CSARTGTEAFF

size: -
J: TRBJ1-1
V: TRBV5-1
D: -
DNA: TGCGCCAGCAGCTTGGCGGGAGTAACGAACACTGAAGCTTTCTTT
CDR3: CASSLAGVTNTEAFF

size: few
J: TRBJ2-1
V: TRBV10-3
D: TRBD1
DNA: TGTGCCATCAGTGAGTCCACAGGGGGCGATGAGCAGTTCTTC
CDR3: CAISESTGGDEQFF

size: -
J: TRBJ1-2
V: TRBV6-5
D: -
DNA: TGTGCCAGCAGTAGGGCGGGGACGGGGGATGGCTACACCTTC
CDR3: CASSRAGTGDGYTF

size: few
J: TRBJ1-1
V: TRBV10-3
D: TRBD1
DNA: TGTGCCATCACGGCCAGGCAGGGGGATAACACTGAAGCTTTCTTT
CDR3: CAITARQGDNTEAFF